The present T cell receptor (beta chain) was sequenced within a study of T cell responses to AZD1222 COVID-19 vaccine. Study results and caveats: Variant regions that are unmutated are reportedly the target of nearly half of spike-specific TCRs. Across the whole spike, CD4 TCRs peaked at regions 160-218 and 743-854. Following two doses of AZD1222, Spike-specific TCR breadth and depth rose. It was only 6 or 7 AZD1222 recipients who were seropositive at baseline.

About this clone: Its antigen is not known.

Profiled with immunoSEQ multiplex PCR; TCRdb holds only in-frame clones, not every one. The table shows more than 150,000 clones, with almost 90% occurring only once. This TCR was sampled from an adult in good health. The sample consisted of peripheral blood, taken on day 0 of AZD1222 vaccination.

The CDR3 reads CASSQARGGYTF. The CDR3 DNA follows: TGCGCCAGCAGCCAAGCCAGAGGCGGCTACACCTTC. V and J are TRBV4-1 and TRBJ1-2; D ambiguous. Trimming stripped 1 base from V and 8 bases from J, with 8 bases between. The V gene's germline CDR1 is MGHRA and CDR2 YSYEKL. The CDR3 is made up of 12 amino acids.